This T cell receptor beta chain was recovered during a study of T cells in localized non-small cell lung cancer. General study points: Appearance in adjacent lung was seen for a median around 58 of the top 100 tumor clones. Owing to sequencing of a solitary tumor region, heterogeneity cannot be discounted. Among blood samples, higher T cell density accompanied longer overall survival. Exceeding tumor, uninvolved adjacent lung had the highest T cell clonality.

The repertoire was sequenced with immunoSEQ multiplex PCR; TCRdb's copy has only in-frame clones and lacks some. The sample has tens of thousands of clones, almost 85% seen once. The germline CDR1 and CDR2 sequences are KGHSH and LQKENI. V trimming: 3 bases; J trimming: 9 bases; junction bases outside the gene matches: 7. The CDR3 sequence is 15 residues long. On this clone itself: What it binds is unknown.

The sample in question was peripheral blood, obtained before any cancer treatment. J is TRBJ1-4 and V is TRBV18, with 10 bases lining up with TRBD1. The clonotype comes from a man aged 40-75 years with stage I lung adenocarcinoma. As DNA, the CDR3 is TGTGCCAGCTCACCGGGACAGGGGTCGGGACAAAAACTGTTTTTT. Encoded protein: CASSPGQGSGQKLFF. Full variable domain (remainder filled in from reference TRBV18 and TRBJ1-4): NAGVMQNPRHLVRRRGQEARLRCSPMKGHSHVYWYRQLPEEGLKFMVYLQKENIIDESGMPKERFSAEFPKEGPSILRIQQVVRGDSAAYFCASSPGQGSGQKLFFGSGTQLSVL.